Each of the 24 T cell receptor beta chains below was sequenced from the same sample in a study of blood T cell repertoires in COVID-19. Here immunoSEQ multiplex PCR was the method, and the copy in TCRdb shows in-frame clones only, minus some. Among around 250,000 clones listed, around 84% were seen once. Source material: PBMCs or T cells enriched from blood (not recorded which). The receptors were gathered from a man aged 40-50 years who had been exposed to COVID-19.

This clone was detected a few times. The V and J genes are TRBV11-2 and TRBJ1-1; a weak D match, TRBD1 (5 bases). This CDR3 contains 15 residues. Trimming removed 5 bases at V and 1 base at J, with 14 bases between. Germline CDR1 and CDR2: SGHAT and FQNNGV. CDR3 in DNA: TGTGCCAGCAGCATCGGGACTTTAGAGAACACTGAAGCTTTCTTT. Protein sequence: CASSIGTLENTEAFF.

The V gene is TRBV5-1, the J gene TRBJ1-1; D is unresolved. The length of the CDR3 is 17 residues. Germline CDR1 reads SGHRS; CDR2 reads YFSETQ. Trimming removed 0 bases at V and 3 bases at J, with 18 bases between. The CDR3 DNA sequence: TGCGCCAGCAGCTTGGAGGACTTCATGGCATCGTACACTGAAGCTTTCTTT. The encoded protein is CASSLEDFMASYTEAFF.

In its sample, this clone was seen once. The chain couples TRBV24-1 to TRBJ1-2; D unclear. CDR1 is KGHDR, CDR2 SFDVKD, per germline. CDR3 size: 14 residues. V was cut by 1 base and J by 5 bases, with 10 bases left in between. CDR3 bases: TGTGCCACCAGTGATTTCGGGTATGCGTATGGCTACACCTTC. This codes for CATSDFGYAYGYTF.

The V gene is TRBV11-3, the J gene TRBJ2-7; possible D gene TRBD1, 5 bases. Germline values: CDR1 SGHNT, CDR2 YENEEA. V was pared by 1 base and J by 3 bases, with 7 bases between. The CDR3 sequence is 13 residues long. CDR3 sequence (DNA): TGTGCCAGCAGCTTAGTCAGGGACTACGAGCAGTACTTC. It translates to CASSLVRDYEQYF.

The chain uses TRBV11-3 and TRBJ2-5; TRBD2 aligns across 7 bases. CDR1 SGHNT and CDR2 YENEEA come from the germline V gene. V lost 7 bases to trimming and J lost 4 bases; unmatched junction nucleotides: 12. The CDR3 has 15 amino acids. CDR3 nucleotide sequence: TGTGCCAGCACCGCGGGAGCGAAAGAGGGAGAGACCCAGTACTTC. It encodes CASTAGAKEGETQYF.

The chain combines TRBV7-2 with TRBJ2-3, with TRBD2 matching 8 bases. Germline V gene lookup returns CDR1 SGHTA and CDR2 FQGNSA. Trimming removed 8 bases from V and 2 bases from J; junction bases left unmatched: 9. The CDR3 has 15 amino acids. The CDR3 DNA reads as TGTGCCAGCTGGGCCCGCGGGGGGAACACAGATACGCAGTATTTT. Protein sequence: CASWARGGNTDTQYF.

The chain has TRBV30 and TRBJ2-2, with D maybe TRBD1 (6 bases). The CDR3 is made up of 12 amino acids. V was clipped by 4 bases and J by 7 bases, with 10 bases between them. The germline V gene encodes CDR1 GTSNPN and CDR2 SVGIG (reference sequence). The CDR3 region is CAWTHRVGELFF. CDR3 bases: TGTGCCTGGACTCACAGGGTCGGGGAGCTGTTTTTT.

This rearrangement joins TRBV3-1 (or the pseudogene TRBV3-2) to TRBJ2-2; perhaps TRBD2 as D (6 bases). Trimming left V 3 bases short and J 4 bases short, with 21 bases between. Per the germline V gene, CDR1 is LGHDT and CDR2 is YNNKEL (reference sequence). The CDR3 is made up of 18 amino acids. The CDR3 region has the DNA TGTGCCAGCAGCCAGTTCGTTGAGATCGGGCGGGGCACCGGGGAGCTGTTTTTT. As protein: CASSQFVEIGRGTGELFF.

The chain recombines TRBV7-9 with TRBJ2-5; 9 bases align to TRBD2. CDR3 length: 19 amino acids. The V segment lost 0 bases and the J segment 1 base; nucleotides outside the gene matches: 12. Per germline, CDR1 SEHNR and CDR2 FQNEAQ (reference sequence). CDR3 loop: CASSLAVSGSIVPQETQYF. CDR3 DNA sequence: TGTGCCAGCAGCTTAGCGGTTAGCGGGAGTATAGTCCCCCAAGAGACCCAGTACTTC.

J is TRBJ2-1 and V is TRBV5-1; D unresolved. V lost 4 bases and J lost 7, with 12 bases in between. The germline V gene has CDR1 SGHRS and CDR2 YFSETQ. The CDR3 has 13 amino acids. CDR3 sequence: CASSLGGSNEQFF. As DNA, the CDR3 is TGCGCCAGCAGCCTGGGTGGTAGTAATGAGCAGTTCTTC.

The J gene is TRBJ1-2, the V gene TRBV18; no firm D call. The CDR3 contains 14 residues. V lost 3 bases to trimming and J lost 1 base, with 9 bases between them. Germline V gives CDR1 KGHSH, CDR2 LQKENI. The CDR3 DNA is TGTGCCAGCTCACCGAAAGAGCTTAACTATGGCTACACCTTC. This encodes CASSPKELNYGYTF.

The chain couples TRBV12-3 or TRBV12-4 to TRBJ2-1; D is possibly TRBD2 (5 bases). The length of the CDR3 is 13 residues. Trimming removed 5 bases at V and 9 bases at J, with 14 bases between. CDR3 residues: CASSPRSGGEQFF. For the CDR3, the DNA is TGTGCCAGCAGTCCTAGGAGCGGCGGTGAGCAGTTCTTC.

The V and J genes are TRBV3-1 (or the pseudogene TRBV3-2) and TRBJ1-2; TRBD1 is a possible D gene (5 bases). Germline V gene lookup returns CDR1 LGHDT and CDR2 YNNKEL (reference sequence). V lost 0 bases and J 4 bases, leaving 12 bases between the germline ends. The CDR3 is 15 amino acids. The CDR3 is CASSQDRQGGYGYTF. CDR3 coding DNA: TGTGCCAGCAGCCAAGATCGTCAGGGCGGCTATGGCTACACCTTC.

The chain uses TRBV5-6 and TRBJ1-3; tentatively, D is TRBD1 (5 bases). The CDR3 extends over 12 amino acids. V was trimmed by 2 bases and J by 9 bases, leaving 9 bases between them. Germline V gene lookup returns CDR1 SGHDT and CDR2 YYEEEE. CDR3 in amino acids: CASSLGAGTIYF. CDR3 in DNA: TGTGCCAGCAGCTTAGGGGCCGGCACCATATATTTT.

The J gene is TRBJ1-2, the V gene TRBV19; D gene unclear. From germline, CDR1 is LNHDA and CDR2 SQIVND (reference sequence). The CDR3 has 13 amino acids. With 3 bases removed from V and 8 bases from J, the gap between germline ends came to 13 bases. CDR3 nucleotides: TGTGCCAGTAGTATTCGTGGGAGGTTGGGCTACACCTTC. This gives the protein CASSIRGRLGYTF.

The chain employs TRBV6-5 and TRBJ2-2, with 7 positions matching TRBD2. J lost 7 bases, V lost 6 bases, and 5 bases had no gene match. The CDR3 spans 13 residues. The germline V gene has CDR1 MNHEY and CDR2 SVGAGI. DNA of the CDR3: TGTGCCAGCAGGGCGGGGGTGGTCGGGGAGCTGTTTTTT. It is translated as CASRAGVVGELFF.

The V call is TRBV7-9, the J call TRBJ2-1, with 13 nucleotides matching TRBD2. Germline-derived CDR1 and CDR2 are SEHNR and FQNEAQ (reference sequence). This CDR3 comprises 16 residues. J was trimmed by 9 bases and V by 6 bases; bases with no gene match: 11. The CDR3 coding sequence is TGTGCCAGCAGTCTACCGGGACTAGCGGGAACGATTGAGCAGTTCTTC. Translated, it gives CASSLPGLAGTIEQFF.

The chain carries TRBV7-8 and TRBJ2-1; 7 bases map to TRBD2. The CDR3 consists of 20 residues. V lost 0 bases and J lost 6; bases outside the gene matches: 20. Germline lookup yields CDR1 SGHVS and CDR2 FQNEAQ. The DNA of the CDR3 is TGTGCCAGCAGCTTAGCAATCCACATTTTCGTGGCTAGCGGAGTCAATGAGCAGTTCTTC. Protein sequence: CASSLAIHIFVASGVNEQFF.

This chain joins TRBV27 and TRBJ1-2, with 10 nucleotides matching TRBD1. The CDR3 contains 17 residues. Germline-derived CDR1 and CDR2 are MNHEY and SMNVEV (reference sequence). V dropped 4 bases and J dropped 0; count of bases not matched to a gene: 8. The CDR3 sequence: CASSSFGTGASNYGYTF. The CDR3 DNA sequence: TGTGCCAGCAGTTCCTTCGGGACAGGGGCCTCTAACTATGGCTACACCTTC.

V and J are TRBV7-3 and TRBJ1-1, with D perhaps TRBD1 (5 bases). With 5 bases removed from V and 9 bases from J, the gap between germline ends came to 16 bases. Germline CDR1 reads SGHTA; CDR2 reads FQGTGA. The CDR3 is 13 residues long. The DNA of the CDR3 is TGTGCCAGCAGCACAGGAGACAGCGCAAAAGCTTTCTTT. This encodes CASSTGDSAKAFF.

CDR3 residues: CASSYPTGVGPYNEQFF. For the CDR3, the DNA is TGTGCCAGCAGCTACCCCACTGGGGTGGGGCCATACAATGAGCAGTTCTTC. V gene TRBV7-9 combines with J gene TRBJ2-1; D may be TRBD1 (5 bases). In germline, CDR1 is SEHNR, CDR2 FQNEAQ (reference sequence). The CDR3 spans 17 residues. Trimming cost V 4 bases and J 4 bases, with 20 bases left between them.

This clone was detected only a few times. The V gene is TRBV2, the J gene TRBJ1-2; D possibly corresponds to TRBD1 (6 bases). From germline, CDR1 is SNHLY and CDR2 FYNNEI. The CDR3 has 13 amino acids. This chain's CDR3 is CAGGAARSRGYTF. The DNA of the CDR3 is TGTGCAGGGGGAGCCGCACGGTCGAGGGGCTACACCTTC.

CDR3 protein: CASSGSGRGYEQYF. The CDR3 bases are TGTGCCAGCAGCGGTAGCGGGAGGGGCTACGAGCAGTACTTC. The chain employs TRBV6-2 or TRBV6-3 and TRBJ2-7; 11 positions match TRBD2. The V segment lost 6 bases and the J segment 3 bases; nucleotides outside the gene matches: 4. CDR3 length: 14 amino acids. The V gene's germline CDR1 is MNHEY and CDR2 SVGEGT.

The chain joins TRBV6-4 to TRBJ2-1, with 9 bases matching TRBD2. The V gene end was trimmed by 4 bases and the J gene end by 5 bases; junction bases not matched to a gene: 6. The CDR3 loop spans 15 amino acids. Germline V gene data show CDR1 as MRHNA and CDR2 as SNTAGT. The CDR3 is CASSAGLAPNNEQFF. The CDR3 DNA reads TGTGCCAGCAGTGCTGGACTAGCGCCGAACAATGAGCAGTTCTTC.